The entry below describes one T cell receptor (beta chain). This receptor's antigen is unknown. Base qualities are not at hand, and no much larger clone is one base apart. This entry belongs to a study of blood T cells in healthy people across ages (dated by TCRdb to between 2015 and 2016). Some background on the complete study: In model experiments, template switching captured about one uniquely barcoded TCR beta cDNA molecule for every two T cells. Four age groups were formed from the donors: young (average about 16 years), middle-aged (approximately 40), aged (about 62) and long-lived (around 82). The study analyzed two additional independent replicas of 1 million unique cDNA reads from the same blood draw for two donors, one aged 18 to 30 and one aged 80 or older. Using deep sequencing normalized with unique cDNA molecular identifiers, the study measured how TCR beta repertoire diversity changes with age.

Libraries were built with 5' RACE. For sequencing, an Illumina HiSeq 2500 was employed. A second roughly 7 to 11 cycle PCR used a sample-barcoded 5' primer and a J-beta primer mix. A unique molecular identifier was introduced onto each TCR beta cDNA molecule by a template-switch 5' adaptor carrying 12 random nucleotides. Each sample yielded at least 2.5 million CDR3-containing paired-end reads. The Mint cDNA synthesis kit, primed by a TRBC-specific oligonucleotide, was used to synthesize first-strand cDNA from all RNA. All cDNA was treated with uracil-DNA glycosylase and then went through a first 18-cycle PCR with the universal primers M1SS and BC2_uni_R. On the study's bioinformatics: Each sample was normalized by randomly selecting 1 million high-quality reads, each carrying a distinct molecular identifier. Reads with shared molecular identifiers were discarded instead of being binned into consensus sequences. CDR3 identification, clonotype clustering and error correction used MiTCR with a Q25 quality threshold and the strictest error-elimination algorithm. A nonparametric unseen species model with Euler transformation was used to estimate a lower bound on total TCR beta diversity. TCRdb reprocessed the public reads (quality trimming at Q25 with fastp, clone calling with MiXCR) and kept in-frame beta chains. Each CDR3 protein appears once, grouped with its most common genes and DNA. For this entry, the V and J calls and clone size follow TCRdb and not the study's own pipeline. This sample gives fewer than 800,000 distinct CDR3 sequences in total; approximately 25% of them show up just once. In total, the top ten clones hold 9.4% of the sample.

CDR1 and CDR2 were assigned from the germline V gene as SGHTS and YDEGEE. Cut back by 0 bases and 5 bases, the V and J ends lie 11 bases apart. The CDR3 runs 14 amino acids, cysteine and phenylalanine included. Only the CDR3 part of the read is kept: 42 bases, read in frame from the first base. Paper-wide results and their limitations: Because the CMV infection status of the donors was unknown, age-related changes in expanded clonotypes may potentially have been confounded. Compared with the aged group, more naive CD4+ T cells, fewer expanded clones and increased TCR diversity were shown by the long-lived group, suggesting age selection. Bulk unsorted PBMC profiling prevented conclusive comparison of naive and antigen-experienced compartments. There was a strong correlation between observed TCR beta diversity and the percentage of naive T cells measured by flow cytometry. Estimates of total diversity from one million sequenced T cells were regarded as lower bounds and underestimates. Observed TCR beta diversity per million T cells fell roughly linearly with age, and a significant reduction was already apparent by age roughly 40.

The donors were roughly 39 Caucasian individuals from Russia, aged roughly 6 to 100 years, who were systemically healthy. Each donor gave about 9.7 milliliters of peripheral blood, drawn into EDTA-treated Vacutainer tubes. Ficoll-Paque density-gradient centrifugation was used to isolate PBMCs, with at least 7 million per sample. Trizol reagent was used to extract total RNA from the PBMCs, yielding at least 5.5 micrograms per sample. The percentages of naive CD45RAhigh/CD27high T cells were determined by flow cytometry on a PBMC aliquot from every donor. These data were also filed under a second study, of T cells of mothers and their children. Per that second paper: Nine systemically healthy Caucasian individuals served as donors, namely three mothers together with their six children. cDNA synthesis used all of the extracted RNA, with roughly 1.5 ug of RNA in each 15 ul reaction. In the second PCR, the M1S primer added sample barcodes and 2-4 random nucleotides. Over 9.5 million TCR beta CDR3 reads were obtained for each mother, and 2.5 million to 3.5 million reads were obtained for each child. TCR recombination output is similarly shaped by thymic selection in related and unrelated pairs, with a minor effect exerted by inherited differences. Related mother-child pairs always showed normalized repertoire overlap that was slightly higher than in unrelated mother-child pairs, though the difference was never significant. With a sensitivity of about 100 clones per million clonotypes, no persistent microchimeric T cell clones were detected. To look for features that set related mother-child pairs apart from unrelated individuals, the researchers ran deep NGS to compare the TCR beta repertoires of mothers and children. Mothers averaged about 37 +/- 4 years of age and children averaged roughly 10 +/- 4 years. After adapter ligation was performed with NEBNext reagents, the libraries were sequenced on an Illumina HiSeq 2000 with 100+100 nt paired-end reads. To prevent cross-contamination, the mother and child libraries were prepared a month apart and were sequenced in separate runs. Between roughly 500,000 and 2,000,000 distinct TCR beta clonotypes were identified per donor. Naive TCR beta clonotypes were estimated from low-frequency clonotypes matched to each donor's FACS-determined naive share, without sorting.

The receptor was isolated from a boy aged 5-17 years in good health. Here the chain combines TRBV5-8 and TRBJ1-1, with a weak D call of TRBD1 (6 bases match). Source material: blood. This receptor carries the CDR3 CASSLAGVGTEAFF. The base sequence is TGTGCCAGCAGCTTGGCAGGGGTTGGGACTGAAGCTTTCTTT. Joined to the reference TRBV5-8 and TRBJ1-1 proteins, this CDR3 gives the full variable domain: EAGVTQSPTHLIKTRGQQATLRCSPISGHTSVYWYQQALGLGLQFLLWYDEGEERNRGNFPPRFSGRQFPNYSSELNVNALELEDSALYLCASSLAGVGTEAFFGQGTRLTVV.